This T cell receptor beta chain stems from a study of CD4 T cells in relation to SARS-CoV-2 and coronaviruses. About this clone itself: Its target is not known.

V shed 2 bases, J shed 5 bases, and the junction held 5 bases outside the gene matches. CDR1 and CDR2 (germline): MGHDK, SYGVNS. This CDR3 is built from 15 residues. The unexposed donors gave CD4+ T cells in 2011-2018, prior to COVID-19. The cells were cultured for about ten days before CD4+ T cells were isolated. Some clones are missing from TCRdb's copy, which holds only in-frame ones; the method was immunoSEQ multiplex PCR. The sample contains fewer than 20,000 clones, about 74% of which appear only once. Material for sequencing was CD4+ T cells from PBMCs, cultured in vitro. This receptor was obtained from a human donor in good health. The V call is TRBV25-1, the J call TRBJ2-2; 7 bases are a match to TRBD1. CDR3 bases: TGTGCCAGCAGTGAAACAGGGGTGGAAACCGGGGAGCTGTTTTTT. Translated: CASSETGVETGELFF.